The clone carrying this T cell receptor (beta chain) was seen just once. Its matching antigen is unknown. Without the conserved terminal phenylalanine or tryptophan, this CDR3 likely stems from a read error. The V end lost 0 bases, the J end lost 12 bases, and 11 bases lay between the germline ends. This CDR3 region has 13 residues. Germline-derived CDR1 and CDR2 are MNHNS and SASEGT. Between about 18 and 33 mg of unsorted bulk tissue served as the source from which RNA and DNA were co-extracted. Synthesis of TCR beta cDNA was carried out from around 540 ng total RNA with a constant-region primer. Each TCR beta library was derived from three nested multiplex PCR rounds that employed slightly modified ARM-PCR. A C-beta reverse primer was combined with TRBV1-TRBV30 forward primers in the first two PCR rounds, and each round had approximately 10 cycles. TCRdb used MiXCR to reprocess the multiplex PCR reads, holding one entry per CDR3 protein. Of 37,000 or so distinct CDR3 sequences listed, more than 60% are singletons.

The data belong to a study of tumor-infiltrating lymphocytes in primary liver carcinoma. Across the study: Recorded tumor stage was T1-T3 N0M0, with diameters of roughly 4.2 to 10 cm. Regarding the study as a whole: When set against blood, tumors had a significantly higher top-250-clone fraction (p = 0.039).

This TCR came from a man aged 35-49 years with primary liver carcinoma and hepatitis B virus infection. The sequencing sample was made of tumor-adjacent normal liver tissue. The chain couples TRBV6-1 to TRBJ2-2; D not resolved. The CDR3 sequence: CASSEADTGKLFL. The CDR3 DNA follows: TGTGCCAGCAGTGAAGCTGACACCGGTAAGCTGTTTTTG.